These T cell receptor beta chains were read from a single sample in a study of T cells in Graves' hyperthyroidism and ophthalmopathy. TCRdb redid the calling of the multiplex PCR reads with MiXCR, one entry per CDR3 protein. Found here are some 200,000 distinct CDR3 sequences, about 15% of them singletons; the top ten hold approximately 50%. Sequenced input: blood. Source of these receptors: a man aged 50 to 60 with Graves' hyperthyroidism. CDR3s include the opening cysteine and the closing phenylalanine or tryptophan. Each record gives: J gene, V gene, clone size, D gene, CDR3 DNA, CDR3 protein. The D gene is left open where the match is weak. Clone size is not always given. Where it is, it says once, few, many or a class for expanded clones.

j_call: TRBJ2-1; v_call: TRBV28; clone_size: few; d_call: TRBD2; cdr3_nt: TGTGCCACCAAATCGGGACTAGCGGTCAATGAGCAGTTCTTC; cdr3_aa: CATKSGLAVNEQFF
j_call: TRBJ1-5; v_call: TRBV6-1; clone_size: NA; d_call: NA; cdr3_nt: TGTGCCAGCAACGGGGCAATGGGCAATCAGCCCCAGCATTTT; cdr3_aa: CASNGAMGNQPQHF
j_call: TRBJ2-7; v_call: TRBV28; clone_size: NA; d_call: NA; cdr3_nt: TGTGCCAGCAGTTCCCTAATACAGGACTACGAGCAGTACTTC; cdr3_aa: CASSSLIQDYEQYF
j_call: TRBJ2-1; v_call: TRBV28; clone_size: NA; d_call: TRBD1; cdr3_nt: TGTGCCAGCAGTTGGGACAGGGATGGCTACAATGAGCAGTTCTTC; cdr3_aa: CASSWDRDGYNEQFF
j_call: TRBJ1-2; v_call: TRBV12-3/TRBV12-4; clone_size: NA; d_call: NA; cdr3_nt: TGTGCCAGCAGTTACGTCCTAGGCTATGGCTACACCTTC; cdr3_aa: CASSYVLGYGYTF
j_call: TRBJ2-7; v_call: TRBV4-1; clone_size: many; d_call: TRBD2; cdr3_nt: TGCGCCAGCAGCCGCCTAGCGGAGAGCTCCTACGAGCAGTACTTC; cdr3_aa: CASSRLAESSYEQYF
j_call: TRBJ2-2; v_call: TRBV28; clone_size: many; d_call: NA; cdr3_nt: TGTGCCAGCAGCCCCCCCTTTGGTGGGCGTGGTGTCGGGGAGCTGTTTTTT; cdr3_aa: CASSPPFGGRGVGELFF
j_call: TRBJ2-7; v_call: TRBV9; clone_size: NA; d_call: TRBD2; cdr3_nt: TGTGCCAGCAGCGGCAACATAGCGGGAGGCCGGAACGAGCAGTACTTC; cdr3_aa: CASSGNIAGGRNEQYF
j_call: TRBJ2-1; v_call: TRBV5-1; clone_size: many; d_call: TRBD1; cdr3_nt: TGCGCCAGCAGCCGGGGACAGGGGGTTCCTGAGCAGTTCTTC; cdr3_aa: CASSRGQGVPEQFF
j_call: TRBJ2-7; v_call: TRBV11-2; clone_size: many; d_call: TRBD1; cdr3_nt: TGTGCCAGCAGTTTGGGACAGGGGCCCTCCTACGAGCAGTACTTC; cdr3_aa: CASSLGQGPSYEQYF
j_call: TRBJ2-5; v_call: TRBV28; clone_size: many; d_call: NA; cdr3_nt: TGTGCCAGCCAAATAACGATCCAAGAGACCCAGTACTTC; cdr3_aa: CASQITIQETQYF
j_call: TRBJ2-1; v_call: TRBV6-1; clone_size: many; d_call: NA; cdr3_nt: TGTGCCAGCAGGAGCCCTTTGAACAATGAGCAGTTCTTC; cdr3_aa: CASRSPLNNEQFF
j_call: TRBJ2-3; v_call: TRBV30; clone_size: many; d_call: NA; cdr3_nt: TGTGCCTGGAGTGTAGTGGCGGGGATCGCGGATACGCAGTATTTT; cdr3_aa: CAWSVVAGIADTQYF
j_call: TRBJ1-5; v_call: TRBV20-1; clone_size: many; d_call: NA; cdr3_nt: TGCAGTGCTAGAGATAAGGGAACGGGTCAGCCCCAGCATTTT; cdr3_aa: CSARDKGTGQPQHF